This T cell receptor beta chain came from a study of blood T cell repertoires in COVID-19. Study at large: Specimens from acute and convalescent COVID-19 originated in the United States, Italy and Spain.

The germline V gene has CDR1 SGHRS and CDR2 YFSETQ. The V end lost 5 bases, the J end lost 0 bases, and 8 bases lay between the germline ends. The CDR3 totals 13 residues. In the original processing: Reference gene primer amplification yielded estimated nucleated cell counts. TCRdb keeps only in-frame clones here, not all; method: immunoSEQ multiplex PCR. V and J calls and clone size are as listed in that table; D and trimming were resolved from the DNA. The profile covers hundreds of thousands of clones, with about 90% appearing a single time and roughly 7.1% taken by the ten largest. V usage is TRBV5-1 and J usage is TRBJ1-1, with D uncertain. The source of this sequence is a woman aged 45 to 65 who had recovered from COVID-19. Sequencing was performed on peripheral blood. The CDR3 nucleotides are TGCGCCAGCAGTCCCCAGGTGAACACTGAAGCTTTCTTT. It codes for CASSPQVNTEAFF.